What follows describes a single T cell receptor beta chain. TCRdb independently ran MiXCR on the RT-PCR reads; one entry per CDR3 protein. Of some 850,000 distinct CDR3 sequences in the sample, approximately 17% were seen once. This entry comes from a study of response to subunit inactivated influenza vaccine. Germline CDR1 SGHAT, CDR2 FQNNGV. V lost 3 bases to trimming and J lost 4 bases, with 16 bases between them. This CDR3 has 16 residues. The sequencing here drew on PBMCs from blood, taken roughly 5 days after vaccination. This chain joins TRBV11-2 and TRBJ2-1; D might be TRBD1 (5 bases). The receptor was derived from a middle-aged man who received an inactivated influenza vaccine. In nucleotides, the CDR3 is TGTGCCAGCAGCTTCGAGAACCCAAGGGGTTACAATGAGCAGTTCTTC. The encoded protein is CASSFENPRGYNEQFF.